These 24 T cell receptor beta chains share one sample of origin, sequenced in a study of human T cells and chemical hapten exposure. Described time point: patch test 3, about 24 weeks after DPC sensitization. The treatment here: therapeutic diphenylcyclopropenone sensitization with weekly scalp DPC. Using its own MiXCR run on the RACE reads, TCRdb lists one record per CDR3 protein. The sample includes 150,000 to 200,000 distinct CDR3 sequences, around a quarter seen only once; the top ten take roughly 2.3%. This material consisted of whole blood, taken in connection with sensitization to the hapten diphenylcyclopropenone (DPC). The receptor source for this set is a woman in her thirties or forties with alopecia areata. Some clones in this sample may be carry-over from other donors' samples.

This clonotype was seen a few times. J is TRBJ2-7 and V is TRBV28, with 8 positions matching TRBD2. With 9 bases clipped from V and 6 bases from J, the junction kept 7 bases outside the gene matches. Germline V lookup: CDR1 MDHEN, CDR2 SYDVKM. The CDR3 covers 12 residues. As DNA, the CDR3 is TGTGCCAGTTTAACCACTAGCGGCGAGCAGTACTTC. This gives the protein CASLTTSGEQYF.

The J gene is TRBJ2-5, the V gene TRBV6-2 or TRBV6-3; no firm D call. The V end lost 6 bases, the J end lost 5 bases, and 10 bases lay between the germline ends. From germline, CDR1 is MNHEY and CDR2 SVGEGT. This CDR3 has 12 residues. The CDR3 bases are TGTGCCAGCAGCGTAGCTACCGAGACCCAGTACTTC. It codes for CASSVATETQYF.

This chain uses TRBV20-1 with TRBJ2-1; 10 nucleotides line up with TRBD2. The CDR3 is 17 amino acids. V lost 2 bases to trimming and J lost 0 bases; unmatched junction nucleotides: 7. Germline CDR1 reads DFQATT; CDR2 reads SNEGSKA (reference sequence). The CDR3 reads CSARSLAGASSYNEQFF. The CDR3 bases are TGCAGTGCTAGAAGCCTAGCGGGAGCCAGCTCCTACAATGAGCAGTTCTTC.

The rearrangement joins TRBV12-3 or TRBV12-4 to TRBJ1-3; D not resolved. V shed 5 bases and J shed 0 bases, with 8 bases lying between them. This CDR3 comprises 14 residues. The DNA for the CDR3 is TGTGCCAGCAGTCCGGGCTACTCTGGAAACACCATATATTTT. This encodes CASSPGYSGNTIYF.

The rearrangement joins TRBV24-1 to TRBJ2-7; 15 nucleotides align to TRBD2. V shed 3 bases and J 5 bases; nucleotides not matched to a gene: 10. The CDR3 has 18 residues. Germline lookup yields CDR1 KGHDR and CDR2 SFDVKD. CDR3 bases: TGTGCCACCAGTGATCCATCTGTTCGGACTAGCGGGAGGGACGAGCAGTACTTC. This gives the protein CATSDPSVRTSGRDEQYF.

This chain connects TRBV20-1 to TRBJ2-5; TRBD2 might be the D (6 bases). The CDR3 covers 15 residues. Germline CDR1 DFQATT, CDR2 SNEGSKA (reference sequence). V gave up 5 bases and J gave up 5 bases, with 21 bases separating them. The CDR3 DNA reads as TGCAGTGCTTCCCCACCACACGGAGGGAGCGAGACCCAGTACTTC. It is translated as CSASPPHGGSETQYF.

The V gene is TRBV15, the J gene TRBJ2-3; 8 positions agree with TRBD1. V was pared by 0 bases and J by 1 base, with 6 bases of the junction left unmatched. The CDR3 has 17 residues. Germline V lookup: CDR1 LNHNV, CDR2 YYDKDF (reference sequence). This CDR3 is CATSRDLRGQGTDTQYF. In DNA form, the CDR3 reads TGTGCCACCAGCAGAGATCTCAGGGGACAGGGCACAGATACGCAGTATTTT. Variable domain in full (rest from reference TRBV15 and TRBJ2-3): DAMVIQNPRYQVTQFGKPVTLSCSQTLNHNVMYWYQQKSSQAPKLLFHYYDKDFNNEADTPDNFQSRRPNTSFCFLDIRSPGLGDTAMYLCATSRDLRGQGTDTQYFGPGTRLTVL.

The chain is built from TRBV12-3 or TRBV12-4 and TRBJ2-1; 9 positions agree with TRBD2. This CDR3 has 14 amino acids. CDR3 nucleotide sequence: TGTGCAGGCAGCATGGGGCGGGAGGGCAATGAGCAGTTCTTC. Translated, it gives CAGSMGREGNEQFF.

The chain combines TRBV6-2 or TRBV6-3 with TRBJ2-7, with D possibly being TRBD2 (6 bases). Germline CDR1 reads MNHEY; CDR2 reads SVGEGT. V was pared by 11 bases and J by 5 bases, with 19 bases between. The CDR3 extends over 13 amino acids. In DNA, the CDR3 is TGTGCCTTGCGGGACCCCGGGAGAAACGAGCAGTACTTC. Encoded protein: CALRDPGRNEQYF.

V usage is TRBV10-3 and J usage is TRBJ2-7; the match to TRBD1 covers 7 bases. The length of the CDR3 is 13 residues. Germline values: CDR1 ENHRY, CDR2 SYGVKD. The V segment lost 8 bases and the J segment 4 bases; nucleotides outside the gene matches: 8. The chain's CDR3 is CAIGDAQGYEQYF. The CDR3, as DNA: TGTGCCATCGGGGACGCACAGGGGTACGAGCAGTACTTC.

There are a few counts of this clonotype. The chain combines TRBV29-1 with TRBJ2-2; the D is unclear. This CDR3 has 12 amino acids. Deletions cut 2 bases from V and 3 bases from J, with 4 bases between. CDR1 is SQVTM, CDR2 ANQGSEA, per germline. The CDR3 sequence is CSVERDTGELFF. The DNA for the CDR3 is TGCAGCGTTGAACGGGACACCGGGGAGCTGTTTTTT.

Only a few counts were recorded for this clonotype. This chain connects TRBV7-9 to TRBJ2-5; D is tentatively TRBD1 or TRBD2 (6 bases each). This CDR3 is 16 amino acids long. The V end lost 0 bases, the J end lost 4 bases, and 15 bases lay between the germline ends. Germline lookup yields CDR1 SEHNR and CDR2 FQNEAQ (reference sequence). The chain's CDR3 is CASSLAPGASSETQYF. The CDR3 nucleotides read TGTGCCAGCAGCTTAGCGCCGGGGGCTAGCTCAGAGACCCAGTACTTC.

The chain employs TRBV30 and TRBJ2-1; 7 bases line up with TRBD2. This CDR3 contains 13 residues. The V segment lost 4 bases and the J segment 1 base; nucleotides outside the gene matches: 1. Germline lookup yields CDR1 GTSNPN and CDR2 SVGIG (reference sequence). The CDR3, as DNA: TGTGCCTGGAATAGCGGGTCCTACAATGAGCAGTTCTTC. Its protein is CAWNSGSYNEQFF.

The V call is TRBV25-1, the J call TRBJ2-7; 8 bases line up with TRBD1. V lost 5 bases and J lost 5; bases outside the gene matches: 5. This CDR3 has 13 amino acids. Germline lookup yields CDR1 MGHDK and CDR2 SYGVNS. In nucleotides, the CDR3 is TGTGCCAGCAGTCGGACAGGGACCAACGAGCAGTACTTC. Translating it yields CASSRTGTNEQYF.

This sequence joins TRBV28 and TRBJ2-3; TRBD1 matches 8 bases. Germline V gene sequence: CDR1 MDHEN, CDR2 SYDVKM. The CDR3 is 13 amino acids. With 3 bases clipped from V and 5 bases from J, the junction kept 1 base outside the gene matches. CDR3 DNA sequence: TGTGCCAGCAGTTTCAGGGGGCAAGATACGCAGTATTTT. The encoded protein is CASSFRGQDTQYF.

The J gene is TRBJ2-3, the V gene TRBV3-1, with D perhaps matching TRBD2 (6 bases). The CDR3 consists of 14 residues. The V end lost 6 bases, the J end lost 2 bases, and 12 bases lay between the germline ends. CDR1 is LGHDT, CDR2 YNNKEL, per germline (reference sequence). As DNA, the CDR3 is TGTGCCAGCAGATCATTAGCGGACACAGATACGCAGTATTTT. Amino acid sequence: CASRSLADTDTQYF.

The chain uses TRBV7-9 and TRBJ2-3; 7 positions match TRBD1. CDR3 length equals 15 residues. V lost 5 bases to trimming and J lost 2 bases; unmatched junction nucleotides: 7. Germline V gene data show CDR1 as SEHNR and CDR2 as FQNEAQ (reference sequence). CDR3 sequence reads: CASSPPGTVTDTQYF. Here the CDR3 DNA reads TGTGCCAGCAGCCCCCCCGGGACAGTCACAGATACGCAGTATTTT.

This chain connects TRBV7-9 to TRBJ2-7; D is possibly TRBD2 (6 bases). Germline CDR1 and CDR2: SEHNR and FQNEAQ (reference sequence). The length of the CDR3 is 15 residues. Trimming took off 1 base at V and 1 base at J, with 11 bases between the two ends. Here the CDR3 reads CASSLDPGASYEQYF. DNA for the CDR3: TGTGCCAGCAGCTTAGACCCGGGAGCGTCCTACGAGCAGTACTTC.

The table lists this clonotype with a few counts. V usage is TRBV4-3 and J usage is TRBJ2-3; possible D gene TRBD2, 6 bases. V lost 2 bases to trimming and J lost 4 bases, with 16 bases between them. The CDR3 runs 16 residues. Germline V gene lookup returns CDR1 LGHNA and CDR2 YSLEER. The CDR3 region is CASSQSYPTGADTQYF. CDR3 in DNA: TGCGCCAGCAGCCAATCTTACCCGACGGGGGCAGATACGCAGTATTTT.

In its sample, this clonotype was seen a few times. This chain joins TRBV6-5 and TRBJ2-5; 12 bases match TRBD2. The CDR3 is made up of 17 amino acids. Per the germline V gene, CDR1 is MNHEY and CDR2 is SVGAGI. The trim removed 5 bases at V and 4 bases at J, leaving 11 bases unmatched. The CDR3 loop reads CASSPPGLAGGPETQYF. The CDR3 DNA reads TGTGCCAGCAGTCCCCCCGGGCTAGCGGGAGGGCCAGAGACCCAGTACTTC.

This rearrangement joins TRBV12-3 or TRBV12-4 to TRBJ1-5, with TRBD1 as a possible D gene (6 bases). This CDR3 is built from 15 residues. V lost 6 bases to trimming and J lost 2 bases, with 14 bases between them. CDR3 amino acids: CASRTSGAGNQPQHF. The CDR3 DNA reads TGTGCCAGCAGGACATCGGGGGCGGGCAATCAGCCCCAGCATTTT.

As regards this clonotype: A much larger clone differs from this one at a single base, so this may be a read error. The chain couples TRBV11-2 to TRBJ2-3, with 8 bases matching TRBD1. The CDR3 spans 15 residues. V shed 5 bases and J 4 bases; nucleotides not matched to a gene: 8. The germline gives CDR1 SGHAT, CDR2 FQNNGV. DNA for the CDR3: TGTGCCAGCAGCGACAGGGGTTGGGGCGCAGATACGCAGTATTTT. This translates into CASSDRGWGADTQYF.

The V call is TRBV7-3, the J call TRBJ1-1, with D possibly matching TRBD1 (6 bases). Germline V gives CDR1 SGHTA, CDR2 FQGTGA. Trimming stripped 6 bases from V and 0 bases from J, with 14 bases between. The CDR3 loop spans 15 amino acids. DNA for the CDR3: TGTGCCAGCAGTCCCGTGGCAGGGGTGAACACTGAAGCTTTCTTT. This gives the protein CASSPVAGVNTEAFF.

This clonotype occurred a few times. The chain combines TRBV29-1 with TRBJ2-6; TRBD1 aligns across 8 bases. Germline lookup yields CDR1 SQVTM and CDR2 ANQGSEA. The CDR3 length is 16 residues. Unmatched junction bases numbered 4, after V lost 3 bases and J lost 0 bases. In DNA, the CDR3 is TGCAGCGTTGAGGGGACAGGAGGCTCTGGGGCCAACGTCCTGACTTTC. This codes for CSVEGTGGSGANVLTF.